Described below is a single T cell receptor (beta chain) sequence and its context. This entry comes from a study of blood T cell repertoires in COVID-19. The germline gives CDR1 SGHRS, CDR2 YFSETQ. This CDR3 has 14 amino acids. Trimming pared 0 bases from V and 1 base from J, leaving 7 bases between. Profiled with immunoSEQ multiplex PCR; TCRdb holds only in-frame clones, not every one. The repertoire consists of tens of thousands of clones, with about 88% occurring once and the leading ten covering 1.3%. Sequencing was done on a sample of peripheral blood. The chain couples TRBV5-1 to TRBJ1-1; D is unclear. The sequence was collected from a man in his fifties or sixties with acute or convalescent COVID-19. The CDR3 loop is CASSLGAPNTEAFF. CDR3 coding DNA: TGCGCCAGCAGCTTGGGGGCGCCGAACACTGAAGCTTTCTTT. The full variable domain, in which reference TRBV5-1 and TRBJ1-1 provide the parts outside the CDR3, is KAGVTQTPRYLIKTRGQQVTLSCSPISGHRSVSWYQQTPGQGLQFLFEYFSETQRNKGNFPGRFSGRQFSNSRSEMNVSTLELGDSALYLCASSLGAPNTEAFFGQGTRLTVV.